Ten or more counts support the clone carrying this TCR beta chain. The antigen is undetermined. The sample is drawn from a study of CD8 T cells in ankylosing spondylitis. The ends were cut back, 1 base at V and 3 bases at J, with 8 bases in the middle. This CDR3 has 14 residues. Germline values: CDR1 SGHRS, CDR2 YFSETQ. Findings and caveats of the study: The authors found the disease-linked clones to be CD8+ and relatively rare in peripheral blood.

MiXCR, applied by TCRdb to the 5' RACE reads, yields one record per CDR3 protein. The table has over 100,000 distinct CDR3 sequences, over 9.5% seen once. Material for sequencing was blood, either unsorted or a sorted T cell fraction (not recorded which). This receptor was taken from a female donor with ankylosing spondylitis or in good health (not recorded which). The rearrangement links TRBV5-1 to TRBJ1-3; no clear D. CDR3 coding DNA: TGCGCCAGCAGCTTGTCGGGATTTGGAAACACCATATATTTT. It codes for CASSLSGFGNTIYF.